The clone carrying this T cell receptor (beta chain) was found a few times. TCRdb itself ran the 5' RACE reads through MiXCR, one entry per CDR3 protein. The profile shows 300,000 to 350,000 distinct CDR3 sequences, about 4% of them singletons. The data originate from a study of T cells after yellow fever vaccination. About the study: Researchers used SMART-Seq v4 Ultra Low Input to prepare fractions that had low cell numbers.

In germline, CDR1 is MNHEY, CDR2 SMNVEV (reference sequence). The V segment lost 7 bases and the J segment 3 bases; nucleotides outside the gene matches: 8. The CDR3 spans 15 residues. The sequenced sample was PBMCs, obtained 5 days after the yellow fever booster vaccination. This TCR derives from a man aged 18 to 29 who received the YFV17D yellow fever vaccine. The chain links TRBV27 to TRBJ1-2; 10 positions match TRBD1. In nucleotides, the CDR3 is TGTGCCAGCAAGCTTCTGGACAGGGGGTACTATGGCTACACCTTC. Protein: CASKLLDRGYYGYTF.